The 17 T cell receptor beta chains given below trace back to one sample, sequenced in a study of blood T cells in healthy people across ages (dated by TCRdb to between 2014 and 2016). To prepare the library, 5' RACE was applied. Data came from an Illumina HiSeq 2500. The second PCR ran for about 6 to 11 cycles and used a J-beta primer mix along with a sample-barcoded 5' primer. Starting from the raw public reads, TCRdb applied fastp trimming at Q25, assembled clones with MiXCR and retained in-frame beta chains. Merged by CDR3 protein, the rows form single entries marked with the most common genes and DNA. The sample yields 800,000 or so distinct CDR3 sequences; approximately 25% were counted once. The ten largest clones represent more than 3% of the sample. These data were also filed under a second study, of T cells of mothers and their children.

The sequenced material came from blood. Receptors were obtained from a boy aged 5-17 years in good health.

This clonotype was counted only a few times. The V gene is TRBV19, the J gene TRBJ1-2, with no clear D. With 9 bases removed from V and 0 bases from J, the gap between germline ends came to 11 bases. Germline CDR1 reads LNHDA; CDR2 reads SQIVND (reference sequence). The CDR3 contains 13 residues. In nucleotides, the CDR3 is TGTGCCAGCGGCCCCGGGACTAACTATGGCTACACCTTC. This codes for CASGPGTNYGYTF.

This clonotype was found a few times. The V gene is TRBV29-1, the J gene TRBJ2-2; no firm D call. Trimming left V 6 bases short and J 2 bases short, with 16 bases between. Germline assignment: CDR1 SQVTM and CDR2 ANQGSEA. The CDR3 runs to 15 residues. CDR3 residues: CSVKWASSNTGELFF. For the CDR3, the DNA is TGCAGCGTAAAATGGGCCAGTTCCAACACCGGGGAGCTGTTTTTT.

This clonotype was seen a few times. J is TRBJ1-2 and V is TRBV27; D remains ambiguous. The CDR3 spans 16 residues. V was shortened by 4 bases and J by 6 bases, with 21 bases between the two germline ends. Germline V CDR1 and CDR2: MNHEY, SMNVEV (reference sequence). Written as DNA, the CDR3 is TGTGCCAGCAGTTCCTTAAAAGAAGGACGGTTAGATGGCTACACCTTC. This gives the protein CASSSLKEGRLDGYTF.

The rearrangement uses TRBV4-2 and TRBJ1-1; 7 bases line up with TRBD1. The CDR3 runs to 13 residues. Trimming took 6 bases from V and 6 from J; bases not matched to a gene: 7. The V gene's germline CDR1 is LGHNA and CDR2 YNFKEQ. CDR3: CASRDGQAPEAFF. The CDR3 DNA sequence: TGTGCCAGCAGAGATGGACAGGCGCCTGAAGCTTTCTTT.

The gene calls are TRBV18 and TRBJ2-7, with TRBD1 as a possible D gene (5 bases). The V gene lost 5 bases and the J gene lost 3 bases, with 14 bases spanning the gap. Germline-derived CDR1 and CDR2 are KGHSH and LQKENI. This CDR3 has 14 residues. Here the CDR3 DNA reads TGTGCCAGCTCAGACGACGACAGTTTCTACGAGCAGTACTTC. Translated, it gives CASSDDDSFYEQYF.

This clonotype was counted a few times. The chain employs TRBV3-1 and TRBJ2-5; 8 bases match TRBD2. Trimming cost V 0 bases and J 5 bases; bases outside gene matches: 8. Per germline, CDR1 LGHDT and CDR2 YNNKEL (reference sequence). The CDR3 length is 16 residues. The CDR3 coding sequence is TGTGCCAGCAGCCAAGATACTAGCGGATGGGGGGAGACCCAGTACTTC. It translates to CASSQDTSGWGETQYF.

The J gene is TRBJ2-7, the V gene TRBV7-9; D gene ambiguous. CDR3 length: 16 residues. Germline V gives CDR1 SEHNR, CDR2 FQNEAQ (reference sequence). V was pared by 3 bases and J by 6 bases, with 21 bases between. The CDR3 loop is CASSFQRSSLFGEQYF. CDR3 nucleotides: TGTGCCAGCAGCTTTCAACGGTCCTCCCTGTTTGGCGAGCAGTACTTC.

V is TRBV6-1 and J is TRBJ1-6, with D possibly being TRBD1 (5 bases). Germline V CDR1 and CDR2: MNHNS, SASEGT. The CDR3 covers 14 residues. V was cut by 2 bases and J by 7 bases, with 9 bases left in between. CDR3 DNA sequence: TGTGCCAGCAGTGAACCAGGGTGGAATTCACCCCTCCACTTT. Protein sequence: CASSEPGWNSPLHF.

This clonotype was counted between two and nine times. This sequence joins TRBV12-3 or TRBV12-4 and TRBJ1-2; TRBD1 aligns across 10 bases. The CDR3 covers 15 residues. Unmatched junction bases numbered 9, after V lost 8 bases and J lost 3 bases. In DNA, the CDR3 is TGTGCCAGCCACATAGGACAGGGGGATTACTATGGCTACACCTTC. Protein product: CASHIGQGDYYGYTF.

This chain connects TRBV12-3 or TRBV12-4 to TRBJ2-4; tentative D call: TRBD1 (5 bases). V gave up 6 bases and J gave up 7 bases, with 10 bases separating them. CDR3 length: 12 residues. CDR3 DNA sequence: TGTGCCAGCAGCCAGGGAACGAACATTCAGTACTTC. The encoded protein is CASSQGTNIQYF.

This clonotype has a handful of counts. The chain employs TRBV20-1 and TRBJ2-5; D is perhaps TRBD1 (5 bases). CDR1 and CDR2 (germline): DFQATT, SNEGSKA (reference sequence). The CDR3 totals 17 residues. V was clipped by 6 bases and J by 4 bases, with 27 bases between them. DNA of the CDR3: TGCAGTGCCATGGAGCCGTCTGGCAGGGTGGAAGGAGAGACCCAGTACTTC. Translating it yields CSAMEPSGRVEGETQYF.

The chain has TRBV29-1 and TRBJ1-1; 7 bases fit TRBD1. Germline V gene lookup returns CDR1 SQVTM and CDR2 ANQGSEA. Trimming cost V 5 bases and J 10 bases; bases outside gene matches: 7. There are 11 residues in the CDR3. The CDR3 DNA reads TGCAGCGTTTCGACAGGGATGGTAGCTTTCTTT. Translated, it gives CSVSTGMVAFF.

This clonotype was seen a few times. The V gene is TRBV4-3, the J gene TRBJ2-1; TRBD2 agrees at 10 bases. CDR3 size: 17 residues. Trimming removed 0 bases from V and 3 bases from J; junction bases left unmatched: 5. The germline V gene has CDR1 LGHNA and CDR2 YSLEER. The CDR3 loop reads CASSQDRASGGYNEQFF. Written as DNA, the CDR3 is TGCGCCAGCAGCCAAGATCGGGCTAGCGGGGGCTACAATGAGCAGTTCTTC.

This clonotype was seen many times. The gene calls are TRBV5-5 and TRBJ2-5, with 7 positions matching TRBD2. CDR3 length: 13 amino acids. Germline CDR1 SGHKS, CDR2 YYEKEE (reference sequence). Germline trimming cut 4 bases from V and 4 bases from J; bases unmatched to any gene: 4. The CDR3 spells CASSPTSRETQYF. The CDR3 DNA sequence: TGTGCCAGCAGCCCGACTAGCAGAGAGACCCAGTACTTC.

The gene calls are TRBV7-8 and TRBJ1-5; weak D call: TRBD1 (5 bases). This CDR3 region has 14 residues. The germline V gene encodes CDR1 SGHVS and CDR2 FQNEAQ. The V end was cut by 6 bases, the J end by 6 bases, with 15 bases between. The CDR3 here is CASRSWGKGQPQHF. For the CDR3, the DNA is TGTGCCAGCAGGTCATGGGGCAAGGGTCAGCCCCAGCATTTT.

As DNA, the CDR3 is TGCGCCAGCAGTTGGGGACAGGACGATTTCGAGCAGTACTTC. Residues: CASSWGQDDFEQYF. The V call is TRBV5-1, the J call TRBJ2-5; 8 nucleotides match TRBD1. The assigned J gene may be wrong: the sequence end matches TRBJ2-7 better. This CDR3 region has 14 residues. Germline V gene data show CDR1 as SGHRS and CDR2 as YFSETQ.

This clonotype was observed a handful of times. The chain uses TRBV29-1 and TRBJ2-5; weak D call: TRBD1 (5 bases). The CDR3 contains 15 residues. V was shortened by 0 bases and J by 0 bases, with 11 bases between the two germline ends. Germline V gene lookup returns CDR1 SQVTM and CDR2 ANQGSEA. Here the CDR3 DNA reads TGCAGCGTTGAAGAGTCAGGGATGTACCAAGAGACCCAGTACTTC. Translated, it gives CSVEESGMYQETQYF.